A single sample gave rise to the 19 T cell receptor beta chains below, sequenced in a study of human CD8 memory T cell subsets. UMI-labeled 5' RACE was used, and it produced the TCR beta libraries. TCRdb re-called the 5' RACE reads; every CDR3 protein appears as one record, without DNA. The sample table includes around 19,000 distinct CDR3 sequences. Sequenced material: CD8+ T cells from PBMCs. The receptor source for this set is a human donor in good health.

The V call is TRBV21-1, the J call TRBJ1-1. TRBV21-1 is marked as a pseudogene. The CDR3 contains 16 residues. The CDR3 loop is CASSIGQPKRNTEAFF.

The V gene is TRBV3-2, the J gene TRBJ2-5; without DNA, the TCRdb call of TRBD1 cannot be checked. TRBV3-2 is given as a pseudogene. CDR3 length: 14 amino acids. This CDR3 is CASSRGQGQETQYF.

The chain carries TRBV4-3 and TRBJ2-5; checking the TCRdb D call of TRBD1 is not possible without DNA. CDR1 and CDR2 from the germline V gene are LGHNA and YSLEER. This CDR3 spans 14 amino acids. The CDR3 is CASSQDPGGETQYF.

CDR3 sequence: CASSTGTVPYEQYF. The chain combines TRBV9 with TRBJ2-7; the D gene TCRdb calls, TRBD1, cannot be checked with no DNA. Germline CDR1 and CDR2: SGDLS and YYNGEE. The CDR3 has 14 amino acids.

This chain joins TRBV2 and TRBJ2-3; with no DNA, the TCRdb D assignment of TRBD2 cannot be verified. Germline CDR1 and CDR2: SNHLY and FYNNEI. The CDR3 spans 16 residues. CDR3 loop: CASPPQGLAGTDTQYF.

The chain combines TRBV5-1 with TRBJ2-4; TCRdb's D call of TRBD1 is untestable without DNA. Per germline, CDR1 SGHRS and CDR2 YFSETQ. This CDR3 has 13 residues. The CDR3 here is CASRSRDSNIQYF.

The chain joins TRBV7-6 to TRBJ2-7. Per germline, CDR1 SGHVS and CDR2 FNYEAQ. The CDR3 covers 11 residues. CDR3 region: CASSPSDEQYF.

The rearrangement uses TRBV9 and TRBJ1-1. Germline CDR1 SGDLS, CDR2 YYNGEE. The CDR3 is made up of 13 amino acids. CDR3 loop: CASSVWENTEAFF.

According to its frequency, this clonotype is medium-sized. CDR3: CASSLSSVYEQYF. V and J are TRBV5-1 and TRBJ2-7. There are 13 residues in the CDR3. Germline V gene sequence: CDR1 SGHRS, CDR2 YFSETQ.

This clonotype ranks as medium-sized (0.01 to 0.1%) in terms of frequency. J is TRBJ1-1 and V is TRBV18; the D call of TRBD1 rests on TCRdb alone, since no DNA is present to check it. Germline V gene data show CDR1 as KGHSH and CDR2 as LQKENI. The CDR3 loop spans 14 amino acids. The CDR3 protein is CASSPSAGNAEAFF.

This sequence joins TRBV5-1 and TRBJ2-1; TCRdb gives TRBD2 as the D gene, but with no DNA this cannot be confirmed. CDR1 and CDR2 (germline): SGHRS, YFSETQ. This CDR3 comprises 21 residues. CDR3: CASSPYGSETGGLVSYNEQFF. Full variable domain (rest looked up from reference TRBV5-1 and TRBJ2-1): KAGVTQTPRYLIKTRGQQVTLSCSPISGHRSVSWYQQTPGQGLQFLFEYFSETQRNKGNFPGRFSGRQFSNSRSEMNVSTLELGDSALYLCASSPYGSETGGLVSYNEQFFGPGTRLTVL.

The rearrangement links TRBV28 to TRBJ1-6; the TCRdb D gene call, TRBD1, has no DNA to confirm it. The CDR3 extends over 14 amino acids. In germline, CDR1 is MDHEN, CDR2 SYDVKM. The CDR3 spells CASKRDREGSPLHF. Full variable domain (outside the CDR3, taken from reference TRBV28 and TRBJ1-6): DVKVTQSSRYLVKRTGEKVFLECVQDMDHENMFWYRQDPGLGLRLIYFSYDVKMKEKGDIPEGYSVSREKKERFSLILESASTNQTSMYLCASKRDREGSPLHFGNGTRLTVT.

The V and J genes are TRBV7-9 and TRBJ2-1; TCRdb's D gene call, TRBD2, goes unchecked for lack of DNA. Germline V gene lookup returns CDR1 SEHNR and CDR2 FQNEAQ (reference sequence). The CDR3 runs to 15 residues. CDR3 in amino acids: CASSFDRALSNEQFF.

The CDR3 loop is CASSPLGTSSYNEQFF. V gene TRBV6-1 combines with J gene TRBJ2-1; there is no DNA to check the TCRdb D call of TRBD2. Germline V gene data show CDR1 as MNHNS and CDR2 as SASEGT. The CDR3 length is 16 residues.

This clonotype counts as medium-sized by frequency. This chain joins TRBV29-1 and TRBJ2-7. The CDR3 spans 13 residues. Germline-derived CDR1 and CDR2 are SQVTM and ANQGSEA. The chain's CDR3 is CSVDQDGTYEQYF.

The CDR3 is CASSYGTSGNFEQFF. V is TRBV6-2 or TRBV6-3 and J is TRBJ2-1; TCRdb returns TRBD2, unconfirmable since there is no DNA. The germline CDR1 and CDR2 sequences are MNHEY and SVGEGT. This CDR3 is built from 15 residues.

The chain couples TRBV5-1 to TRBJ2-2; TCRdb outputs TRBD2, but without DNA this stays unchecked. The V gene's germline CDR1 is SGHRS and CDR2 YFSETQ. The CDR3 contains 15 residues. This chain's CDR3 is CASSLGQTNTGELFF.

The V call is TRBV5-1, the J call TRBJ1-6; TCRdb's D call, TRBD1, is unchecked because there is no DNA. The length of the CDR3 is 15 residues. Per germline, CDR1 SGHRS and CDR2 YFSETQ. The CDR3 region is CASRERDTYNSPLHF. The whole variable domain, filled in from reference TRBV5-1 and TRBJ1-6, reads KAGVTQTPRYLIKTRGQQVTLSCSPISGHRSVSWYQQTPGQGLQFLFEYFSETQRNKGNFPGRFSGRQFSNSRSEMNVSTLELGDSALYLCASRERDTYNSPLHFGNGTRLTVT.

The chain employs TRBV30 and TRBJ2-7. Germline CDR1 and CDR2: GTSNPN and SVGIG (reference sequence). The CDR3 sequence is 12 residues long. The chain's CDR3 is CAWSLPLGEQYF.